Described below is a single T cell receptor beta chain sequence and its context. Its cognate antigen is unknown. The source of the sample is a study of cytomegalovirus exposure and HLA in healthy donors. Germline loops: CDR1 MGHRA, CDR2 YSYEKL. CDR3 length: 15 amino acids. The V gene lost 1 base and the J gene lost 4 bases, with 13 bases spanning the gap. Study-level results: Most TCR beta V segments were productive about 87% or about 30% of the time in an earlier analysis. Further analysis was carried out later, and it showed several of the most significant clusters appearing linked to common viral pathogens.

Use of 60 Vbeta and 13 Jbeta primers characterized the PCR. Generated by immunoSEQ multiplex PCR, the TCRdb table keeps only in-frame clones and is missing some. The sample includes 150,000 to 200,000 clones, roughly 80% of them seen just once. Material for sequencing was PBMCs. The sequence was collected from a man aged 45 to 65 in good health and CMV-seronegative. The chain uses TRBV4-1 and TRBJ1-1; D gene unclear. The CDR3 coding sequence is TGCGCCAGCAGCCAAGTAAGAGGAGTGACCACTGAAGCTTTCTTT. It encodes CASSQVRGVTTEAFF.